This T cell receptor (beta chain) was found in a study of blood T cell repertoires in COVID-19. Turning to the study itself: Material from acute and convalescent COVID-19 was sourced from the United States, Italy and Spain. PBMCs, B-cell-depleted T cells, or T cells were the source of the cDNA or gDNA that made up the material.

The V gene end was trimmed by 4 bases and the J gene end by 3 bases; junction bases not matched to a gene: 10. There are 17 residues in the CDR3. CDR1 SGHDN and CDR2 FVKESK come from the germline V gene. In the original workflow: Reference gene primer amplification yielded estimated nucleated cell counts. Here immunoSEQ multiplex PCR was the method, and the copy in TCRdb shows in-frame clones only, minus some. The V and J calls and the clone size are those of that table, but D and trimming were determined from the DNA. The sample lists 300,000 to 400,000 clones, roughly 90% occurring once. Seattle cases were enrolled at active infection and followed longitudinally.

Source material: peripheral blood. This chain joins TRBV14 and TRBJ2-7; 12 nucleotides agree with TRBD2. The TCR was taken from a woman in her 70s with COVID-19, enrolled during active disease. The CDR3, as DNA: TGTGCCAGCAGCCTGCTAGCGGGGGGGACATCCCGCTACGAGCAGTACTTC. It encodes CASSLLAGGTSRYEQYF.